This is a list of T cell receptor beta chains from one sample in a study of T cell responses to AZD1222 COVID-19 vaccine. Produced via immunoSEQ multiplex PCR; TCRdb's table is partial and in-frame only. This sample has approximately 190,000 clones; roughly 88% occur once, and the top ten carry 0.99%. Specimen: peripheral blood, collected on day 0 of AZD1222 vaccination. The source of these receptors is an adult in good health. Each CDR3 is given with its conserved first and last residue. Fields, in order: J gene, V gene, D gene, clone size, CDR3 protein, CDR3 DNA. D genes are given only for firm matches. Only some rows state a clone size, as once, few, many or a class for expanded clones.

>TRBJ2-1|TRBV13|TRBD1|.
CASSFRQGAYNEQFF
TGTGCCAGCAGCTTCCGACAGGGGGCATACAATGAGCAGTTCTTC
>TRBJ2-1|TRBV18|TRBD1|.
CASSLDRGMENEQFF
TGTGCCAGCTCTCTGGACAGGGGGATGGAGAATGAGCAGTTCTTC
>TRBJ2-1|TRBV10-2|.|.
CASSEPFRNEQFF
TGCGCCAGCAGTGAGCCGTTTCGGAATGAGCAGTTCTTC
>TRBJ2-1|TRBV5-1|TRBD2|.
CASSLFPRTSGRATVYEQFF
TGCGCCAGCAGCTTGTTTCCCAGGACTAGCGGGAGGGCGACTGTGTATGAGCAGTTCTTC
>TRBJ2-7|TRBV5-1|.|once
CASSLTGGIDEQYF
TGCGCCAGCAGCTTGACGGGGGGCATCGACGAGCAGTACTTC
>TRBJ2-5|TRBV5-1|TRBD2|.
CASSLGPSGGFQETQYF
TGCGCCAGCAGCTTGGGTCCTAGCGGGGGTTTCCAAGAGACCCAGTACTTC
>TRBJ2-7|TRBV13|.|.
CASSGGTAEKNYEQYF
TGTGCCAGCAGCGGAGGGACAGCAGAGAAAAACTACGAGCAGTACTTC
>TRBJ2-1|TRBV3-1/TRBV3-2|TRBD1|.
CASSQGAGGEQFF
TGTGCCAGCAGCCAAGGGGCAGGGGGTGAGCAGTTCTTC
>TRBJ1-5|TRBV24-1|.|.
CATSDLWSNQPQHF
TGTGCCACCAGTGATTTGTGGAGCAATCAGCCCCAGCATTTT
>TRBJ2-1|TRBV7-9|.|.
CASSSRLGTGPYNEQFF
TGTGCCAGCAGCTCAAGACTCGGGACTGGCCCCTACAATGAGCAGTTCTTC
>TRBJ2-2|TRBV5-1|TRBD2|.
CASSLGLAGTGELFF
TGCGCCAGCAGCTTAGGGCTAGCGGGCACCGGGGAGCTGTTTTTT
>TRBJ2-5|TRBV9|.|.
CASSVVGGTQYF
TGTGCCAGCAGCGTAGTCGGGGGGACCCAGTACTTC
>TRBJ2-7|TRBV13|TRBD1|.
CASSFPTGGSEQYF
TGTGCCAGCAGCTTTCCAACAGGGGGGAGCGAGCAGTACTTC
>TRBJ1-2|TRBV28|TRBD1|.
CASSLPGGNPSWNYGYTF
TGTGCCAGCAGTTTACCAGGGGGAAATCCGTCCTGGAACTATGGCTACACCTTC
>TRBJ1-1|TRBV6-6|.|once
CASRPGGWGKNAEAFF
TGTGCCAGCAGGCCGGGGGGATGGGGTAAGAACGCTGAAGCTTTCTTT
>TRBJ2-1|TRBV14|TRBD2|once
CASSQALVLAGGPLGEQFF
TGTGCCAGCAGCCAAGCCCTCGTACTAGCGGGAGGGCCGTTAGGTGAGCAGTTCTTC
>TRBJ1-1|TRBV19|.|.
CASNTQGGPAEAFF
TGTGCCAGCAACACCCAGGGAGGACCGGCTGAAGCTTTCTTT
>TRBJ1-3|TRBV27|TRBD1|.
CASSLSAVGQGGTIYF
TGTGCCAGCAGTTTATCGGCCGTGGGACAGGGGGGCACCATATATTTT
>TRBJ2-2|TRBV5-1|.|.
CASSLGSSGELFF
TGCGCCAGCAGCTTGGGGTCGAGCGGGGAGCTGTTTTTT
>TRBJ2-7|TRBV27|TRBD2|once
CASSTRLAGGRSYEQYF
TGTGCCAGCAGTACAAGACTAGCGGGAGGCCGGTCCTACGAGCAGTACTTC
>TRBJ2-7|TRBV12-3/TRBV12-4|.|once
CASSLVGQHEQYF
TGTGCCAGCAGTTTAGTGGGGCAACACGAGCAGTACTTC
>TRBJ2-7|TRBV7-8|.|.
CASSLPGNLLYEQHF
TGTGCCAGCAGCTTACCCGGGAACCTACTCTACGAGCAGCACTTC
>TRBJ2-3|TRBV18|TRBD2|.
CASSPLADTDTQYF
TGTGCCAGCTCACCTCTAGCGGACACAGATACGCAGTATTTT
>TRBJ1-2|TRBV7-8|.|.
CASSYRTGANYGYTF
TGTGCCAGCAGCTACCGGACGGGCGCTAACTATGGCTACACCTTC